The 4 T cell receptor beta chains listed next were all sequenced from one sample in a study of CD8 T cells in Susac syndrome. The RNA input was about 0.5 to 1 ug, and it was reverse transcribed with random hexamers. TCRdb passed the immunoSEQ multiplex PCR reads through MiXCR, listing each CDR3 protein once. The table has 120,000 or so distinct CDR3 sequences, about 96% seen once. Source material: CD4+ T cells from PBMCs. The receptors derive from a human donor in good health.

CDR3 DNA: TGCAGCGTTGCCGGGGGGCTATATGGCTACACCTTC. The encoded protein is CSVAGGLYGYTF. This chain joins TRBV29-1 and TRBJ1-2; weak D call: TRBD1 (6 bases). Germline values: CDR1 SQVTM, CDR2 ANQGSEA. The length of the CDR3 is 12 residues. The V and J ends lost 4 bases and 5 bases respectively, with 11 bases between them.

This clonotype appeared a single time. The rearrangement joins TRBV12-3 or TRBV12-4 to TRBJ2-7, with 8 bases identical to TRBD1. The V and J ends lost 3 bases and 5 bases, in that order; junction bases with no gene match: 3. The CDR3 extends over 13 amino acids. The CDR3 DNA sequence: TGTGCCAGCAGTTTGACAGGGGTCCACGAGCAGTACTTC. It codes for CASSLTGVHEQYF.

V is TRBV20-1 and J is TRBJ1-1; 8 bases are a match to TRBD1. V gave up 5 bases and J gave up 6 bases; unmatched junction bases: 8. This CDR3 has 13 residues. In germline, CDR1 is DFQATT, CDR2 SNEGSKA (reference sequence). CDR3 loop: CSAPRTGRPEAFF. The DNA for the CDR3 is TGCAGTGCTCCCCGGACAGGGAGGCCTGAAGCTTTCTTT.

This chain connects TRBV3-1 to TRBJ2-1, with 10 bases lining up with TRBD1. V lost 3 bases and J lost 9; bases outside the gene matches: 5. The V gene's germline CDR1 is LGHDT and CDR2 YNNKEL (reference sequence). CDR3 length equals 14 residues. Here the CDR3 reads CASSQMTGGSEQFF. CDR3 DNA: TGTGCCAGCAGCCAGATGACAGGGGGCAGTGAGCAGTTCTTC.